This is a list of T cell receptor beta chains from one sample in a study of Graves' ophthalmopathy and Graves' hyperthyroidism. TCRdb re-called the multiplex PCR reads through MiXCR, storing one row per CDR3 protein. The sample has hundreds of thousands of distinct CDR3 sequences; roughly 41% are singletons. Sequenced sample: peripheral blood. The origin of the receptors is an adult man with Graves' ophthalmopathy. Both conserved end residues are part of each CDR3. The order of the fields is V gene, J gene, clone size, D gene, CDR3 DNA, CDR3 protein. The D gene is left open where the match is weak. Some rows mark clone size as missing; the rest say once, few, many or name a class of expanded clone.

V gene: TRBV5-1
J gene: TRBJ1-5
clone size: -
D gene: -
CDR3 DNA: TGCGCCAGCAGCTTGGCCGGTACAGATAATCAGCCCCAGCATTTT
CDR3 protein: CASSLAGTDNQPQHF

V gene: TRBV5-5
J gene: TRBJ2-7
clone size: -
D gene: TRBD1
CDR3 DNA: TGTGCCAGCGACGACAGGGGCGTCTACGAGCAGTACTTC
CDR3 protein: CASDDRGVYEQYF

V gene: TRBV4-3
J gene: TRBJ2-7
clone size: few
D gene: TRBD2
CDR3 DNA: TGCGCCAGCAGCCCTGCGGGGGTGGCCTACGAGCAGTACTTC
CDR3 protein: CASSPAGVAYEQYF

V gene: TRBV7-9
J gene: TRBJ2-7
clone size: many
D gene: TRBD1
CDR3 DNA: TGTGCCAGCAGTGGCGGCGCCAGGGGGATTGTCGACGAGCAGTACTTC
CDR3 protein: CASSGGARGIVDEQYF

V gene: TRBV5-1
J gene: TRBJ2-7
clone size: many
D gene: -
CDR3 DNA: TGCGCCAGCAGCTTGGTAGGTATCGAGCAGTACTTC
CDR3 protein: CASSLVGIEQYF

V gene: TRBV28
J gene: TRBJ2-5
clone size: -
D gene: -
CDR3 DNA: TGTGCCAGCAGTTACACTAACCAAGAGACCCAGTACTTC
CDR3 protein: CASSYTNQETQYF

V gene: TRBV28
J gene: TRBJ2-7
clone size: few
D gene: TRBD1
CDR3 DNA: TGTGCCAGCAGTGTCCAGGGGGTGTCTCGCGAGCAGTACTTC
CDR3 protein: CASSVQGVSREQYF

V gene: TRBV7-4
J gene: TRBJ1-1
clone size: few
D gene: -
CDR3 DNA: TGTGCCAGCAGCACCCGTAGGGTTTTCACTGAAGCTTTCTTT
CDR3 protein: CASSTRRVFTEAFF

V gene: TRBV7-9
J gene: TRBJ1-4
clone size: few
D gene: -
CDR3 DNA: TGTGCCAGCAGCTTAGCTGGGGCTTCTAATGAAAAACTGTTTTTT
CDR3 protein: CASSLAGASNEKLFF

V gene: TRBV7-9
J gene: TRBJ2-7
clone size: -
D gene: -
CDR3 DNA: TGTGCCAGCAGTGCTAGAAGTCCAGCGTACGAGCAGTACTTC
CDR3 protein: CASSARSPAYEQYF

V gene: TRBV20-1
J gene: TRBJ2-2
clone size: -
D gene: -
CDR3 DNA: TGCAGTGCTAGAGATACAGGGAGCACCGGGGAGCTGTTTTTT
CDR3 protein: CSARDTGSTGELFF

V gene: TRBV7-9
J gene: TRBJ2-5
clone size: many
D gene: -
CDR3 DNA: TGTGCCAGCAGCACGGGAGCTAAGGGGGTTCAAGAGACCCAGTACTTC
CDR3 protein: CASSTGAKGVQETQYF

V gene: TRBV7-2
J gene: TRBJ1-3
clone size: many
D gene: TRBD1
CDR3 DNA: TGTGCCAGCAGCTTAGGGGGGACAGGCTCTGGAAACACCATATATTTT
CDR3 protein: CASSLGGTGSGNTIYF

V gene: TRBV7-9
J gene: TRBJ2-5
clone size: -
D gene: -
CDR3 DNA: TGTGCTAGCAGCCTCGGCTCCGTGGGCCGAGAGACCCAGTACTTC
CDR3 protein: CASSLGSVGRETQYF

V gene: TRBV25-1
J gene: TRBJ1-2
clone size: many
D gene: -
CDR3 DNA: TGTGCCAGCAGTGAGGTGGCTAACTATGGCTACACCTTC
CDR3 protein: CASSEVANYGYTF

V gene: TRBV2
J gene: TRBJ1-1
clone size: few
D gene: -
CDR3 DNA: TGTGCCAGCAGTTACTCGATGCGCGGCACTGAAGCTTTCTTT
CDR3 protein: CASSYSMRGTEAFF

V gene: TRBV25-1
J gene: TRBJ2-2
clone size: -
D gene: -
CDR3 DNA: TGTGCCAGCAGTTACTCCGGGACGTACACCGGGGAGCTGTTTTTT
CDR3 protein: CASSYSGTYTGELFF

V gene: TRBV29-1
J gene: TRBJ2-7
clone size: many
D gene: TRBD1
CDR3 DNA: TGCAGCATCCTACAGGGGGCTGGCGAGCAGTACTTC
CDR3 protein: CSILQGAGEQYF

V gene: TRBV7-9
J gene: TRBJ1-4
clone size: many
D gene: TRBD1
CDR3 DNA: TGTGCCAGCAGCCAGGGACAGGGAGGAGTTGGTGAAAAACTGTTTTTT
CDR3 protein: CASSQGQGGVGEKLFF

V gene: TRBV7-2
J gene: TRBJ1-4
clone size: -
D gene: -
CDR3 DNA: TGTGCCAGCAGTCAAAGGGCGGTGGCAACTAATGAAAAACTGTTTTTT
CDR3 protein: CASSQRAVATNEKLFF

V gene: TRBV7-2
J gene: TRBJ2-5
clone size: -
D gene: -
CDR3 DNA: TGTGCCAGCAGCCAGTTAGGGGTCGGATCCCAAGAGACCCAGTACTTC
CDR3 protein: CASSQLGVGSQETQYF

V gene: TRBV7-2
J gene: TRBJ1-1
clone size: -
D gene: -
CDR3 DNA: TGTGCCAGCAGCTTAGCTAACACAGGGTGGGGAAACACTGAAGCTTTCTTT
CDR3 protein: CASSLANTGWGNTEAFF

V gene: TRBV20-1
J gene: TRBJ2-7
clone size: many
D gene: -
CDR3 DNA: TGCAGTGCTAGAGCTGGGTCGGGGGTTTACTACGAGCAGTACTTC
CDR3 protein: CSARAGSGVYYEQYF

V gene: TRBV20-1
J gene: TRBJ2-2
clone size: many
D gene: -
CDR3 DNA: TGCAGCGCTCGAGGCACCGGGGAGCTGTTTTTT
CDR3 protein: CSARGTGELFF

V gene: TRBV6-5
J gene: TRBJ2-5
clone size: -
D gene: TRBD1
CDR3 DNA: TGTGCCAGCAGTGACAGGGACAGGGAGACCCAGTACTTC
CDR3 protein: CASSDRDRETQYF

V gene: TRBV11-2
J gene: TRBJ2-7
clone size: few
D gene: -
CDR3 DNA: TGTGCCAGCAGCTTAGGAGGGTGGGGATACGAGCAGTACTTC
CDR3 protein: CASSLGGWGYEQYF

V gene: TRBV7-2
J gene: TRBJ2-2
clone size: -
D gene: -
CDR3 DNA: TGTGCCAGCAGCTTGACAAACTGGGGAATCACCGGGGAGCTGTTTTTT
CDR3 protein: CASSLTNWGITGELFF

V gene: TRBV12-3/TRBV12-4
J gene: TRBJ1-1
clone size: -
D gene: -
CDR3 DNA: TGTGCCAGCAGTTTCCAGGGATTCGTGACTGAAGCTTTCTTT
CDR3 protein: CASSFQGFVTEAFF

V gene: TRBV2
J gene: TRBJ1-5
clone size: many
D gene: TRBD1
CDR3 DNA: TGTGCCAGCAAGACAGGGTCGGCTCAGCCCCAGCATTTT
CDR3 protein: CASKTGSAQPQHF

V gene: TRBV3-1
J gene: TRBJ2-5
clone size: few
D gene: -
CDR3 DNA: TGTGCCAGCAGCCAACTTACGGATAAAGAGACCCAGTACTTC
CDR3 protein: CASSQLTDKETQYF

V gene: TRBV2
J gene: TRBJ1-2
clone size: -
D gene: -
CDR3 DNA: TGTGCCAGCAGTGACAGGGGCGGGTCGGCTGGCTACACCTTC
CDR3 protein: CASSDRGGSAGYTF

V gene: TRBV7-9
J gene: TRBJ1-2
clone size: -
D gene: TRBD1
CDR3 DNA: TGCGCCAGCAGCCAAGCGGTGACAGGGGATGGCTACACCTTC
CDR3 protein: CASSQAVTGDGYTF

V gene: TRBV24-1
J gene: TRBJ1-5
clone size: -
D gene: -
CDR3 DNA: TGTGCCACCAGTGCCCTACAGGGCACCAATCAGCCCCAGCATTTT
CDR3 protein: CATSALQGTNQPQHF

V gene: TRBV2
J gene: TRBJ2-7
clone size: -
D gene: -
CDR3 DNA: TGTGCCAGCAGTCCGCACGACAGTTCCGAGCAGTACTTC
CDR3 protein: CASSPHDSSEQYF

V gene: TRBV10-3
J gene: TRBJ1-4
clone size: few
D gene: -
CDR3 DNA: TGTGCCAGCAGTGACCTTGGGGGAACTAATGAAAAACTGTTTTTT
CDR3 protein: CASSDLGGTNEKLFF

V gene: TRBV2
J gene: TRBJ1-3
clone size: once
D gene: -
CDR3 DNA: TGTGCCAGCAGTGACACAGGGACGTGGGGAAACACCATATATTTT
CDR3 protein: CASSDTGTWGNTIYF

V gene: TRBV6-1
J gene: TRBJ1-2
clone size: -
D gene: -
CDR3 DNA: TGTGCCAGCAGTGAACTTGAGTATAACTACGGCTACACCTTC
CDR3 protein: CASSELEYNYGYTF

V gene: TRBV7-9
J gene: TRBJ2-5
clone size: -
D gene: -
CDR3 DNA: TGTGCCAGCAGCTCCAGGGCCCAAGAGACCCAGTACTTC
CDR3 protein: CASSSRAQETQYF

V gene: TRBV29-1
J gene: TRBJ1-1
clone size: many
D gene: -
CDR3 DNA: TGCAGCGTTGAAGACCCACCCGAGGGGGGCACTGAAGCTTTCTTT
CDR3 protein: CSVEDPPEGGTEAFF

V gene: TRBV5-8
J gene: TRBJ1-4
clone size: many
D gene: -
CDR3 DNA: TGTGCCAGCAGCTTGGCCGGTGGGAAAGGAGAAAAACTGTTTTTT
CDR3 protein: CASSLAGGKGEKLFF

V gene: TRBV29-1
J gene: TRBJ1-2
clone size: many
D gene: -
CDR3 DNA: TGCAGCGTTGAGGCCGTGATAGCTAACTATGGCTACACCTTC
CDR3 protein: CSVEAVIANYGYTF

V gene: TRBV7-2
J gene: TRBJ2-5
clone size: few
D gene: TRBD2
CDR3 DNA: TGTGCCAGCAGTCCCCACTGGCGACTAGCGGGGCGGGAGACCCAGTACTTC
CDR3 protein: CASSPHWRLAGRETQYF

V gene: TRBV7-3
J gene: TRBJ2-2
clone size: -
D gene: -
CDR3 DNA: TGTGCCAGCAGCCAAGAATGGGAGCTGTTTTTT
CDR3 protein: CASSQEWELFF

V gene: TRBV7-9
J gene: TRBJ2-7
clone size: -
D gene: TRBD1
CDR3 DNA: TGTGCCAGCAGCTTAGCATTGGGACAGTTCTCCTACGAGCAGTACTTC
CDR3 protein: CASSLALGQFSYEQYF

V gene: TRBV3-1
J gene: TRBJ2-7
clone size: once
D gene: TRBD2
CDR3 DNA: TGTGCCAGCAGCCCCCGATCGGCGGGAGGTTACTACGAGCGGTACTTC
CDR3 protein: CASSPRSAGGYYERYF

V gene: TRBV20-1
J gene: TRBJ2-5
clone size: -
D gene: -
CDR3 DNA: TGCAGTGCTAGGGCCTCGGGGAGGACCCGGTACTTC
CDR3 protein: CSARASGRTRYF

V gene: TRBV7-6
J gene: TRBJ2-2
clone size: many
D gene: -
CDR3 DNA: TGTGCCAGCAGCTCGCGGGCCAGGGCGGTTGCCGGGGAGCTGTTTTTT
CDR3 protein: CASSSRARAVAGELFF

V gene: TRBV7-8
J gene: TRBJ1-5
clone size: -
D gene: TRBD1
CDR3 DNA: TGTGCCGGCAGCTTACCGGGACAGGGTGCTCAGCCCCAGCATTTT
CDR3 protein: CAGSLPGQGAQPQHF

V gene: TRBV5-1
J gene: TRBJ2-7
clone size: few
D gene: -
CDR3 DNA: TGCGCCAGCAGCTTGGCGGGTATTTGGGGGGCCACCGATTCCTACGAGCAGTACTTC
CDR3 protein: CASSLAGIWGATDSYEQYF

V gene: TRBV25-1
J gene: TRBJ1-2
clone size: -
D gene: -
CDR3 DNA: TGTGCCAGCTCCCCACCCTGGTGGGGTCCGGATGGCTACACCTTC
CDR3 protein: CASSPPWWGPDGYTF

V gene: TRBV25-1
J gene: TRBJ2-5
clone size: -
D gene: -
CDR3 DNA: TGTGCCAGCAGTGAAGACTTGCCCGGGGAGACCCAGTACTTC
CDR3 protein: CASSEDLPGETQYF

V gene: TRBV7-8
J gene: TRBJ1-4
clone size: many
D gene: -
CDR3 DNA: TGTGCCAGCAGCTTAGAAATCGCAACTAATGAAAAACTGTTTTTT
CDR3 protein: CASSLEIATNEKLFF

V gene: TRBV2
J gene: TRBJ1-2
clone size: few
D gene: -
CDR3 DNA: TGTGCCAGCGTTGAACCTCAGGGGATAGGGGACTATGGCTACACCTTC
CDR3 protein: CASVEPQGIGDYGYTF

V gene: TRBV19
J gene: TRBJ2-6
clone size: many
D gene: -
CDR3 DNA: TGTGCAAGCCATTTACTCCACTCTGGGGCCAACGTCCTGACTTTC
CDR3 protein: CASHLLHSGANVLTF

V gene: TRBV7-9
J gene: TRBJ2-2
clone size: -
D gene: -
CDR3 DNA: TGTGCCAGCAGCTTTGGGGGGCTTCACACCGGGGAGCTGTTTTTT
CDR3 protein: CASSFGGLHTGELFF